This T cell receptor (beta chain) was obtained from a study of tumor-infiltrating lymphocytes in primary liver carcinoma. As to this clonotype: The antigen remains unidentified. The junction departs from the called germline gene at one end, perhaps through a read error.

Researchers generated TCR beta cDNA from around 0.55 ug of total RNA, relying on a constant-region primer. A slightly modified ARM-PCR protocol with three nested multiplex PCR rounds produced these TCR beta libraries. Each of the first two PCR rounds ran approximately 9 cycles with TRBV1-TRBV30 forward and C-beta reverse primers. Each CDR3 protein gets one entry after TCRdb re-called the multiplex PCR reads with MiXCR. The sample holds roughly 57,000 distinct CDR3 sequences; 65% to 80% are singletons and the top ten take just over 55%. Study-level findings and limits: Tumors had a top-250-clone fraction that was significantly higher than blood (p = 0.039).

It was from roughly 20-30 mg of unsorted bulk tissue that RNA and DNA were co-extracted. Chronic HBV infection was present in the patients, who were treatment-naive. The CDR3 totals 10 residues. The V gene's germline CDR1 is SQVTM and CDR2 ANQGSEA. The chain combines TRBV29-1 with TRBJ1-1, with no clear D. Sequencing was done on a sample of liver tumor tissue from sampling region 2. Subset defined: tumor region T2, inferior pole. This sequence was found in a man aged 35-49 years with primary liver carcinoma and hepatitis B virus infection. The CDR3 loop is CSVRNTEALF. The CDR3 coding sequence is TGCAGCGTCAGGAACACTGAAGCTTTATTT.